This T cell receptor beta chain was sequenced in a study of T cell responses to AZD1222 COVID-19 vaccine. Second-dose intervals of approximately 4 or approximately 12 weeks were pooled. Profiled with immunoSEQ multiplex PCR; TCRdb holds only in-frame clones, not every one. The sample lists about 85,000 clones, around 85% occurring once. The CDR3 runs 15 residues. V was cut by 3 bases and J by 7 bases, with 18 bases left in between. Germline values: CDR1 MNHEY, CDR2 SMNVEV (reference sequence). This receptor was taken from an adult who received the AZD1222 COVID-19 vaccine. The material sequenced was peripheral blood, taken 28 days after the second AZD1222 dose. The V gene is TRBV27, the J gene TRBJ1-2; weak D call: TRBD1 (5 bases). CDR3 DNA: TGTGCCAGCAGTTTCGGGTTTAAGAGTGGGGGTGGCTACACCTTC. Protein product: CASSFGFKSGGGYTF.